This is a list of T cell receptor beta chains from one sample in a study of blood T cells in healthy people across ages. Each CDR3 protein gets one entry after TCRdb re-called the 5' RACE reads with MiXCR. The sample contains 1.8 million or so distinct CDR3 sequences, roughly two fifths of which appear only once. The sequencing sample was made of blood. The receptors originated from a human donor in good health. Both conserved end residues are part of each CDR3. Each record gives: D gene, J gene, clone size, V gene, CDR3 length, CDR3 DNA, CDR3 protein. A D gene is named only where the DNA matches it firmly. Clone sizes are given selectively: once, few, many, or a class where the clone is expanded.

. TRBJ2-3 . TRBV9 11 TGTGTCAGCAGCGTAGCAGATACGCAGTATTTT CVSSVADTQYF
. TRBJ1-2 . TRBV6-2/TRBV6-3 14 TGTGCCAGCAGCCTCTCAGGACGGGACTATGGCTACACCTTC CASSLSGRDYGYTF
. TRBJ2-7 . TRBV7-9 15 TGTGCCAGCAGCTCATCTCTGAGGACACTCTACGAGCAGTACTTC CASSSSLRTLYEQYF
TRBD2 TRBJ2-1 few TRBV7-6 17 TGTGCCAGCAGCCCAGGGGCTAGCGGGGGGACTTCGGCTGAGCAGTTCTTC CASSPGASGGTSAEQFF
. TRBJ1-4 . TRBV20-1 12 TGCAGTGCTGAACTCCTCGCCGAAAAACCGTTTTTT CSAELLAEKPFF
. TRBJ2-1 . TRBV28 13 TGTGCCACCGGAGCAGGGGTAGACAATGAGCAGTTCTTC CATGAGVDNEQFF
. TRBJ2-6 . TRBV4-1 16 TGCGCCAGCAGCCAATTAACAGGTGCCGGGGCCAACGTCCTGACTTTC CASSQLTGAGANVLTF
. TRBJ1-2 . TRBV5-4 15 TGTGCCAGCAGCCCGGAAGGGGCGACTAACTATGGCTACACCTTC CASSPEGATNYGYTF
. TRBJ1-5 . TRBV27 15 TGTGCCAGCAGTTTAATGAGTTATAGCAATCAGCCCCAGCATTTT CASSLMSYSNQPQHF
TRBD2 TRBJ2-5 . TRBV5-1 17 TGCGCCAGCAGCTCAGGGACTAGCGGGGCCGAGGGAGAGACCCAGTACTTC CASSSGTSGAEGETQYF
. TRBJ2-7 . TRBV29-1 13 TGCAGCGTAAAGGGGGGACGGGACTACGAGCAGTACTTC CSVKGGRDYEQYF
. TRBJ2-1 . TRBV29-1 13 TGCAGCGTTGCCCCAGGGGAGGGCAATGAGCAGTTCTTC CSVAPGEGNEQFF
TRBD1 TRBJ1-4 . TRBV5-1 16 TGCGCCAGCAGCTTGAACCAGGGGGCCACTAATGAAAAACTGTTTTTT CASSLNQGATNEKLFF
. TRBJ1-1 . TRBV30 15 TGTGCCTGGAGTGTACTCGCAGGGTGGAACACTGAAGCTTTCTTT CAWSVLAGWNTEAFF
. TRBJ2-1 . TRBV7-2 13 TGTGCCAGCAGCTTAGGGGGCTCCTACGAGCAGTTCTTC CASSLGGSYEQFF
TRBD2 TRBJ2-3 . TRBV29-1 14 TGCAGCGTTCAGATCGGGGGGGTACAAGATACGCAGTATTTT CSVQIGGVQDTQYF
TRBD1 TRBJ1-1 . TRBV7-3 15 TGTGCCAGCAGCTTAACTCGGACAGGGAGTGGACAAGCTTTCTTT CASSLTRTGSGQAFF
. TRBJ2-7 . TRBV12-3/TRBV12-4 14 TGTGCCAGCAGTCCTCGGCTCGGGGGACGCGAGCAGTACTTC CASSPRLGGREQYF
. TRBJ2-4 many TRBV20-1 14 TGCAGTGCTTACTCCGGGACCCCCAAAAACATTCAGTACTTC CSAYSGTPKNIQYF
. TRBJ1-6 . TRBV4-3 13 TGCGCCAGCAGCCGAGAGCCAGATTCACCCCTCCACTTT CASSREPDSPLHF
. TRBJ2-5 . TRBV4-1 14 TGCACCAGCAGCCAAGGGTCCAACCAAGAGACCCAGTACTTC CTSSQGSNQETQYF
. TRBJ2-7 few TRBV2 14 TGTGCCAGCCGGCGTGAACAGGGTTCTTACGAGCAGTACTTC CASRREQGSYEQYF
. TRBJ1-2 . TRBV29-1 11 TGCAGCGTTGGTATATCAGGTAGCTACACCTTC CSVGISGSYTF
. TRBJ2-5 . TRBV28 12 TGTGCCAACACCACAGAGGGGGATGAGCAGTACTTC CANTTEGDEQYF
TRBD1 TRBJ2-7 few TRBV5-6 14 TGTGCCAGCAGCTTGCCGGGACAGCTTCGCGAGCAGTACTTC CASSLPGQLREQYF
. TRBJ2-1 few TRBV5-1 13 TGCGCCAGCAGCTTGGAACCTCGCAATGAGCAGTTCTTC CASSLEPRNEQFF
. TRBJ2-1 . TRBV2 15 TGTGCCAGCAGTATCTCGCGGGGCATCTACAATGAGCAGTTCTTC CASSISRGIYNEQFF
. TRBJ2-7 few TRBV10-3 13 TGTGCCATCAGTGGGGCAGTCAAAGCCGAGCAGTACTTC CAISGAVKAEQYF
. TRBJ2-7 many TRBV12-3/TRBV12-4 12 TGTGCCAGCAGTTTCTTCGGGGAAAGGCAGTACTTC CASSFFGERQYF
TRBD1 TRBJ2-3 . TRBV20-1 18 TGCAGTGCTAGAGGTCCGACAGGGGATAAAATTAGCACAGATACGCAGTATTTT CSARGPTGDKISTDTQYF
. TRBJ1-6 . TRBV12-3/TRBV12-4 17 TGTGCCAGCAGAACGCCCCTGGAGGGGGGCGATAATTCACCCCTCCACTTT CASRTPLEGGDNSPLHF
. TRBJ2-5 few TRBV7-2 14 TGTGCCAGCAGCTTCCGGGACTCAAGGGAGACCCAGTACTTC CASSFRDSRETQYF
. TRBJ2-1 . TRBV7-2 13 TGTGCCAGCAGCTCGGCAGAAGTAAACAAGCAGTTCTTC CASSSAEVNKQFF
. TRBJ2-4 . TRBV11-2 15 TGTGCCAGCAGCCCCCCAGGATCAGCCAAAAACATTCAGTACTTC CASSPPGSAKNIQYF
. TRBJ1-2 . TRBV19 13 TGTGCCAGCAGGAGGGGGGCAGACTATGGCTACACCTTC CASRRGADYGYTF
TRBD1 TRBJ1-5 . TRBV6-2/TRBV6-3 14 TGTGCCAGCAGCATCGACAGGGATATTCAGCCCCAGCATTTT CASSIDRDIQPQHF
. TRBJ2-1 . TRBV11-1 16 TGTGCCAGCAGCTTCTCGGCCAGCTCGGATTACAATGAGCAGTTCTTC CASSFSASSDYNEQFF
TRBD1 TRBJ2-7 . TRBV7-2 16 TGTGCCAGCAGCGTAACCCCGGGACAGGGAGTCTTCGAGCAGTACTTC CASSVTPGQGVFEQYF
. TRBJ1-2 . TRBV6-1 15 TGTGCCAGCAGTGAAGGTGATAGCAGTATCTATGGCTACACCTTC CASSEGDSSIYGYTF
. TRBJ1-2 few TRBV7-2 15 TGTGCCAGCAGCTTATTTCCAGGGAGCCTGGATGGCTACACCTTC CASSLFPGSLDGYTF
TRBD1 TRBJ2-1 . TRBV6-5 12 TGTGCCAGCAGGGTAATGGGGACAGGGGAGTTCTTC CASRVMGTGEFF
. TRBJ1-1 . TRBV28 13 TGTGCCAGCAGCGACAGTTTTAACACTGAAGCTTTCTTT CASSDSFNTEAFF
. TRBJ2-7 . TRBV4-1 16 TGCGCCAGCAGCCAAGGAGGGGGGGACAGCTCCTACGAGCAGTACTTC CASSQGGGDSSYEQYF
. TRBJ1-5 . TRBV20-1 13 TGCAGTGCTCCCGACGGACCCAATCAGCCCCAGCATTTT CSAPDGPNQPQHF
. TRBJ2-5 . TRBV7-8 13 TGTGCCAGCAGCGCCGGTCATAAAGAGACCCAGTACTTC CASSAGHKETQYF
. TRBJ2-1 . TRBV7-3 16 TGTGCCAGCAGCTATTTTCCGAGACAGGAGGGGAATGAGCAGTTCTTC CASSYFPRQEGNEQFF
. TRBJ1-1 . TRBV6-1 14 TGTGCCAGCAGTGAAGACGGGGGGAACACTGAAGCTTTCTTT CASSEDGGNTEAFF
. TRBJ2-3 once TRBV7-2 16 TGTGCCAGCAGCACTCTAGGCCGTCGAATCACAGATACGCGGTATTTT CASSTLGRRITDTRYF
. TRBJ1-6 . TRBV4-3 15 TGCGCCAGCAGCCAAGTTATTCGGAATAATTCACCCCTCCACTTT CASSQVIRNNSPLHF
. TRBJ1-1 few TRBV7-2 15 TGTGCCAGCAGCTTACCTAGACGGGTGAACACTGAAGCTTTCTTT CASSLPRRVNTEAFF
TRBD1 TRBJ1-4 few TRBV20-1 13 TGCAGTGCTGGGGACAGGGCGAGGGAAAAACTGTTTTTT CSAGDRAREKLFF